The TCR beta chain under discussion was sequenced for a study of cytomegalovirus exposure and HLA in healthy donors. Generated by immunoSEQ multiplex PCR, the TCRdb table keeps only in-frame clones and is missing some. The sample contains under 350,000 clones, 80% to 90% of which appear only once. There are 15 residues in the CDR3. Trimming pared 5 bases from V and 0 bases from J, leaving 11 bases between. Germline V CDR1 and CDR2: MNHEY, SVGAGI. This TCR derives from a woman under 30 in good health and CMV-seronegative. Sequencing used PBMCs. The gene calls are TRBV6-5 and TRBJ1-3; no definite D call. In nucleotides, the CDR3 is TGTGCCAGCAGTCCCGGCGGATTCTCTGGAAACACCATATATTTT. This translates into CASSPGGFSGNTIYF.